This T cell receptor (beta chain) was identified in a study of identical twins. Findings and limits, study-wide: Whereas memory repertoires showed no such difference, abundant cord blood beta clonotypes carried fewer insertions.

Each CDR3 protein is one row after TCRdb ran MiXCR on the 5' RACE reads. The sample has around 480,000 distinct CDR3 sequences; 14% are singletons. There are 16 residues in the CDR3. Germline assignment: CDR1 SGHAT and CDR2 FQDESV (reference sequence). The V and J ends lost 2 bases and 2 bases respectively, with 13 bases between them. This clonotype has just a few counts. The antigen is unknown. Another study also made use of these data, one on yellow fever vaccine responses in identical twins.

The rearrangement links TRBV11-1 to TRBJ2-1, with TRBD2 as a possible D gene (5 bases). This receptor was taken from a woman aged 18-29 years in good health. The sequencing sample was made of CD4+ T cells sorted from blood. This chain's CDR3 is CASSLYFGVTYNEQFF. Written as DNA, the CDR3 is TGTGCCAGCAGCTTATATTTCGGGGTCACCTACAATGAGCAGTTCTTC.